These T cell receptor beta chains were read from a single sample in a study of OX40 agonist ivuxolimab in advanced cancers. TCRdb's table, derived via immunoSEQ multiplex PCR, lists solely in-frame clones and lacks some. The repertoire holds about 35,000 clones, with 80% to 95% as singletons. The material was CD4+ or CD8+ T cells sorted from blood, obtained in a trial of the OX40 agonist ivuxolimab. The source is an adult with an advanced solid tumor such as melanoma, head and neck, liver or kidney cancer. The CDR3 runs from the conserved cysteine through the conserved F or W. The D gene is left open where the match is weak. Clone size is shown for a subset of rows, as once, few, many or a class of expanded clone.

v_call,j_call,d_call,cdr3_length,clone_size,cdr3_aa,cdr3_nt
TRBV27,TRBJ2-4,TRBD2,14,-,CASSLSGTSHIQYF,TGTGCCAGCAGTTTATCGGGGACTAGCCACATTCAGTACTTC
TRBV19,TRBJ2-7,TRBD1,14,once,CASSILMTGGEQYF,TGTGCCAGTAGTATTCTCATGACAGGGGGCGAGCAGTACTTC
TRBV6-6,TRBJ2-5,TRBD2,15,-,CASRTGLAGAETQYF,TGTGCCAGCAGGACCGGACTAGCGGGTGCCGAGACCCAGTACTTC
TRBV9,TRBJ2-5,TRBD2,14,-,CASSDLAGEETQYF,TGTGCCAGCAGCGATTTAGCGGGAGAGGAGACCCAGTACTTC
TRBV6-4,TRBJ2-1,TRBD2,16,-,CASSDSGRANYNEQFF,TGTGCCAGCAGTGATAGCGGGAGGGCCAACTACAATGAGCAGTTCTTC
TRBV4-3,TRBJ2-1,TRBD2,18,-,CASSHIPGREGSYNEQFF,TGCGCCAGCAGCCATATCCCGGGGCGGGAGGGCTCCTACAATGAGCAGTTCTTC
TRBV7-9,TRBJ2-3,-,15,-,CASSIARQGTDTQYF,TGTGCCAGCAGCATCGCTCGACAGGGCACAGATACGCAGTATTTT
TRBV9,TRBJ2-1,TRBD2,17,-,CASSTRKTGLAGGTMFF,TGTGCCAGCAGCACGCGGAAAACGGGACTAGCGGGTGGGACGATGTTCTTC
TRBV7-2,TRBJ2-2,-,13,-,CASSLETGRELFF,TGTGCCAGCAGCTTAGAAACGGGCCGGGAGCTGTTTTTT
TRBV7-9,TRBJ2-7,TRBD1,14,-,CASSLPGQGPVQYF,TGTGCCAGCAGCTTACCGGGACAGGGGCCCGTGCAGTACTTC
TRBV9,TRBJ2-2,TRBD1,19,-,CASSFNRDRISVNTGELFF,TGTGCCAGCAGCTTCAACCGGGACAGGATCTCCGTGAACACCGGGGAGCTGTTTTTT
TRBV19,TRBJ2-3,-,13,-,CASSSIGADTQYF,TGTGCCAGTAGTTCCATCGGAGCAGATACGCAGTATTTT
TRBV28,TRBJ1-5,TRBD1,14,-,CASSFQGANQPQHF,TGTGCCAGCAGTTTCCAGGGGGCCAATCAGCCCCAGCATTTT
TRBV10-1,TRBJ2-1,TRBD2,15,-,CASSEGTSGYNEQFF,TGCGCCAGCAGTGAGGGGACTAGCGGTTACAATGAGCAGTTCTTC
TRBV9,TRBJ1-1,-,13,-,CASSGGTRGEAFF,TGTGCCAGCAGCGGGGGGACCCGGGGAGAAGCTTTCTTT
TRBV9,TRBJ2-3,TRBD2,15,-,CASSSYGLVGDTQYF,TGTGCCAGCAGCTCTTACGGACTAGTTGGGGATACGCAGTATTTT
TRBV27,TRBJ1-5,-,13,once,CASSFHPHQPQHF,TGTGCCAGCAGTTTTCATCCCCATCAGCCCCAGCATTTT
TRBV9,TRBJ2-7,-,14,-,CASSGKVWGDEQYF,TGTGCCAGCAGCGGTAAAGTCTGGGGGGACGAGCAGTACTTC
TRBV18,TRBJ1-2,-,16,-,CASSLFRRPPNYGYTF,TGTGCCAGCTCGCTTTTCCGACGTCCTCCTAACTATGGCTACACCTTC
TRBV6-5,TRBJ1-5,TRBD1,14,-,CASSSTGRNQPQHF,TGTGCCAGCAGTTCGACAGGGAGGAATCAGCCCCAGCATTTT
TRBV9,TRBJ1-2,-,11,-,CASDGGDGYTF,TGTGCCAGCGATGGGGGGGACGGCTACACCTTC
TRBV9,TRBJ1-5,-,15,-,CASSAYGTDNQPQHF,TGTGCCAGCAGCGCTTACGGGACGGACAATCAGCCCCAGCATTTT
TRBV7-2,TRBJ1-1,-,16,-,CASSTPWKQLNTEAFF,TGTGCCAGCAGCACACCTTGGAAACAGTTGAACACTGAAGCTTTCTTT
TRBV7-9,TRBJ2-2,-,14,-,CASSLPQGTGELFF,TGTGCCAGCAGCTTACCCCAGGGCACCGGGGAGCTGTTTTTT
TRBV27,TRBJ2-1,-,14,-,CASSFEGDWNEQFF,TGTGCCAGCAGTTTTGAGGGAGACTGGAATGAGCAGTTCTTC
TRBV15,TRBJ1-5,-,15,-,CATSRGRQDGQPQHF,TGTGCCACCAGCAGAGGGCGACAGGACGGTCAGCCCCAGCATTTT
TRBV9,TRBJ2-2,TRBD2,16,-,CASSVSSGRNTGELFF,TGTGCCAGCAGCGTATCGAGCGGGAGAAACACCGGGGAGCTGTTTTTT
TRBV5-6,TRBJ2-2,-,13,-,CASSLGEVRELFF,TGTGCCAGCAGCTTAGGGGAAGTCCGGGAGCTGTTTTTT
TRBV27,TRBJ2-2,-,13,-,CASSLRNTGELFF,TGTGCCAGCAGTTTAAGGAACACCGGGGAGCTGTTTTTT
TRBV9,TRBJ2-3,TRBD2,17,-,CASSVAETSGMTDTQYF,TGTGCCAGCAGCGTAGCGGAGACTAGCGGGATGACAGATACGCAGTATTTT
TRBV5-4,TRBJ2-1,TRBD2,17,-,CASSNQLLAGEDNEQFF,TGTGCCAGCAGCAATCAACTACTAGCGGGAGAAGACAATGAGCAGTTCTTC
TRBV7-9,TRBJ2-1,-,18,-,CASSSRGTGRTSYNEQFF,TGTGCCAGCAGCTCCAGGGGAACGGGACGGACGAGTTACAATGAGCAGTTCTTC
TRBV2,TRBJ2-5,TRBD2,14,-,CASSVRGSEETQYF,TGTGCCAGCAGTGTGCGGGGGTCGGAAGAGACCCAGTACTTC
TRBV6-5,TRBJ1-5,-,11,once,CASSYEGPQHF,TGTGCCAGCAGTTATGAAGGGCCCCAGCATTTT
TRBV7-8,TRBJ2-1,TRBD2,16,-,CASSSRGEGLGNEQFF,TGTGCCAGCAGCTCCCGGGGGGAGGGCCTTGGCAATGAGCAGTTCTTC
TRBV25-1,TRBJ2-1,TRBD2,15,-,CASSEWSREANEQFF,TGTGCCAGCAGTGAATGGTCCCGGGAGGCTAATGAGCAGTTCTTC
TRBV9,TRBJ1-1,-,14,-,CASSVGNLNTEAFF,TGTGCCAGCAGCGTAGGTAATTTGAACACTGAAGCTTTCTTT
TRBV28,TRBJ2-5,-,11,few,CASGDAETQYF,TGTGCCAGCGGAGACGCCGAGACCCAGTACTTC
TRBV10-1,TRBJ2-7,-,15,-,CASSESRQAPYEQYF,TGCGCCAGCAGTGAGTCGAGGCAGGCCCCCTACGAGCAGTACTTC
TRBV19,TRBJ1-2,-,17,-,CASQTLARSAPYYGYTF,TGTGCCAGCCAAACCTTAGCGCGGTCCGCCCCGTACTATGGCTACACCTTC
TRBV7-6,TRBJ2-2,-,15,-,CASSFPGIGTGELFF,TGTGCCAGCAGCTTTCCGGGAATTGGAACCGGGGAGCTGTTTTTT
TRBV28,TRBJ2-1,-,17,-,CASSTILGGRSIAEQFF,TGTGCCAGCAGTACTATCTTGGGGGGGCGTTCCATAGCTGAGCAGTTCTTC
TRBV6-5,TRBJ2-1,TRBD1,14,-,CASRDRGRLNEQFF,TGTGCCAGCAGGGACAGGGGTCGCCTCAATGAGCAGTTCTTC
TRBV9,TRBJ1-1,-,14,-,CASSAGGGNTEAFF,TGTGCCAGCAGCGCAGGCGGAGGGAACACTGAAGCTTTCTTT
TRBV9,TRBJ1-6,-,12,-,CASSVDMAPLHF,TGTGCCAGCAGCGTAGACATGGCACCCCTCCACTTT
TRBV4-2,TRBJ2-7,-,16,-,CASSQGVEAETYEQYF,TGTGCCAGCAGCCAAGGGGTAGAGGCGGAGACTTACGAGCAGTACTTC
TRBV7-9,TRBJ2-1,-,12,-,CASSYGSSEQFF,TGTGCCAGCAGCTACGGGAGTAGTGAGCAGTTCTTC
TRBV5-5,TRBJ2-2,-,13,once,CASSLARVGELFF,TGTGCCAGCAGCTTGGCGAGGGTCGGGGAGCTGTTTTTT
TRBV4-1,TRBJ2-1,-,13,-,CASSQDYSNEQFF,TGCGCCAGCAGCCAGGACTACAGCAATGAGCAGTTCTTC
TRBV27,TRBJ2-5,-,13,-,CASTSVGEETQYF,TGTGCCAGCACTTCAGTAGGTGAAGAGACCCAGTACTTC
TRBV5-1,TRBJ2-7,TRBD1,15,-,CASSLGQGFSYEQYF,TGCGCCAGCAGCCTGGGACAGGGTTTCTCCTACGAGCAGTACTTC
TRBV7-8,TRBJ2-3,TRBD2,17,-,CASSPRLAGVTTDTQYF,TGTGCCAGCAGCCCCAGACTAGCGGGAGTAACCACAGATACGCAGTATTTT
TRBV13,TRBJ2-1,TRBD2,16,-,CASSQVGASGYNEQFF,TGTGCCAGCAGCCAGGTCGGGGCTAGCGGGTACAATGAGCAGTTCTTC
TRBV18,TRBJ1-2,-,12,-,CASSDPGLGYTF,TGTGCCAGCTCTGATCCGGGGCTAGGCTACACCTTC
TRBV19,TRBJ2-3,TRBD2,16,-,CASSGLAETSTDTQYF,TGTGCCAGTAGTGGACTAGCGGAGACCAGCACAGATACGCAGTATTTT
TRBV6-8,TRBJ1-1,-,14,few,CASSYREGETEAFF,TGTGCCAGCAGTTACAGGGAGGGGGAAACTGAAGCTTTCTTT